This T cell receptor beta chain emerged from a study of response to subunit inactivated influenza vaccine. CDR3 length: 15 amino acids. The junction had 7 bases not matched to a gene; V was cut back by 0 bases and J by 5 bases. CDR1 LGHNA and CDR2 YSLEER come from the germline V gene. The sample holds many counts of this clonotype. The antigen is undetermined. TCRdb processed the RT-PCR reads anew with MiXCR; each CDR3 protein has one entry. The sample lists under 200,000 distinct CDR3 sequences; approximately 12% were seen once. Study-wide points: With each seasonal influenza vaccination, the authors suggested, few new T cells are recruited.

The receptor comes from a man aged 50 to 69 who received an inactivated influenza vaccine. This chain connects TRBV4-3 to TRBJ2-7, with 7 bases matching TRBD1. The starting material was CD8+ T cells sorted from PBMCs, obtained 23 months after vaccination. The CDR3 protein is CASSQDGQVHDEQYF. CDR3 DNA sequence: TGCGCCAGCAGCCAAGACGGACAGGTACACGACGAGCAGTACTTC.